Below are 8 T cell receptor beta chains sequenced from a single sample in a study of T cells after yellow fever vaccination. From the 5' RACE reads, TCRdb called clonotypes with MiXCR, one entry per CDR3 protein. The top ten hold 10% to 15% of the sample, which has over 25,000 distinct CDR3 sequences, 5% to 6% seen once. Sequenced here: PBMCs, either bulk or a sorted T-cell subset (CD4+, CD8+, memory, or dextramer-sorted; not recorded which), sampled 15 days after the yellow fever booster vaccination. The receptors shown here come from a man aged 25-45 years who received the YFV17D yellow fever vaccine.

This clonotype was seen many times. The chain links TRBV20-1 to TRBJ1-5; D unresolved. Trimming removed 1 base at V and 0 bases at J, with 4 bases between. The CDR3 extends over 13 amino acids. Germline assignment: CDR1 DFQATT and CDR2 SNEGSKA (reference sequence). CDR3 sequence: CSARGDSNQPQHF. The CDR3 bases are TGCAGTGCTAGAGGGGATAGCAATCAGCCCCAGCATTTT.

This clonotype was detected ten times or more. The gene calls are TRBV12-3 or TRBV12-4 and TRBJ2-7, with D possibly being TRBD1 or TRBD2 (5 bases each). CDR3 length: 14 amino acids. V was cut by 6 bases and J by 2 bases, with 14 bases left in between. The CDR3 DNA is TGTGCCAGCAGCCTGGGACCAAGGGCCTACGAGCAGTACTTC. Its translation is CASSLGPRAYEQYF.

This clonotype was observed at least ten times. The V call is TRBV13, the J call TRBJ2-6; D is perhaps TRBD1 (6 bases). This CDR3 region has 18 residues. Trimming took 5 bases from V and 0 from J, leaving 17 bases between them. The germline gives CDR1 PRHDT, CDR2 FYEKMQ (reference sequence). The CDR3 coding sequence is TGTGCCAGCAGCCTGAGTGCAGGGGTCACCTCTGGGGCCAACGTCCTGACTTTC. It codes for CASSLSAGVTSGANVLTF. Complete variable domain (other parts from reference TRBV13 and TRBJ2-6): AAGVIQSPRHLIKEKRETATLKCYPIPRHDTVYWYQQGPGQDPQFLISFYEKMQSDKGSIPDRFSAQQFSDYHSELNMSSLELGDSALYFCASSLSAGVTSGANVLTFGAGSRLTVL.

This clonotype was recorded at least ten times. J is TRBJ2-7 and V is TRBV7-3; TRBD1 matches at 7 bases. Per germline, CDR1 SGHTA and CDR2 FQGTGA. The V segment lost 2 bases and the J segment 2 bases; nucleotides outside the gene matches: 3. CDR3 length: 14 residues. The CDR3 coding sequence is TGTGCCAGCAGCTTATACAGGGGAGCCTACGAGCAGTACTTC. Protein sequence: CASSLYRGAYEQYF.

This clonotype was counted many times. V usage is TRBV20-1 and J usage is TRBJ1-6; D is possibly TRBD1 (5 bases). This CDR3 region has 15 residues. Trimming stripped 0 bases from V and 6 bases from J, with 12 bases between. Germline lookup yields CDR1 DFQATT and CDR2 SNEGSKA (reference sequence). CDR3 coding DNA: TGCAGTGCTAGAGATTTCGCGGGGGTTAATTCACCCCTCCACTTT. Its protein product is CSARDFAGVNSPLHF.

This clonotype was seen at least ten times. This chain joins TRBV6-6 and TRBJ1-1, with 11 bases aligning to TRBD1. CDR1 MNHNY and CDR2 SVGAGI come from the germline V gene (reference sequence). The CDR3 consists of 13 residues. J gave up 7 bases and V 5 bases, and 3 bases lay outside the gene matches. Here the CDR3 reads CASSRTGGFEAFF. Written as DNA, the CDR3 is TGTGCCAGCAGTCGGACAGGGGGCTTTGAAGCTTTCTTT.

Many counts were recorded for this clonotype. V and J are TRBV12-3 or TRBV12-4 and TRBJ2-7; perhaps TRBD1 as D (6 bases). V was clipped by 2 bases and J by 6 bases, with 8 bases between them. The CDR3 is made up of 12 amino acids. The DNA for the CDR3 is TGTGCCAGCAGTTTATCAGGGGCCGAGCAGTACTTC. Protein product: CASSLSGAEQYF.

This clonotype has ten or more counts. In nucleotides, the CDR3 is TGTGCCATCAGTCCGGGACTCGAGGGCACCGGGGAGCTGTTTTTT. It codes for CAISPGLEGTGELFF. The chain recombines TRBV10-3 with TRBJ2-2; tentatively, D is TRBD2 (6 bases). Germline V gives CDR1 ENHRY, CDR2 SYGVKD. This CDR3 has 15 amino acids. Trimming left V 5 bases short and J 4 bases short, with 14 bases between.